This T cell receptor (beta chain) appears in the sequencing data of a study of blood T cell repertoires in COVID-19. Background on the study: Acute and convalescent COVID-19 samples came from the United States, Italy and Spain. T cells, B-cell-depleted T cells, or PBMCs supplied cDNA or gDNA.

V shed 9 bases and J shed 0 bases, with 17 bases lying between them. The germline V gene encodes CDR1 SNHLY and CDR2 FYNNEI. There are 15 residues in the CDR3. In the study's own analysis: It was from reference gene primer amplification that nucleated cell counts were estimated. The repertoire was sequenced with immunoSEQ multiplex PCR; TCRdb's copy has only in-frame clones and lacks some. V and J calls and clone size are given by that table; D and trimming were obtained from the DNA. The sample lists some 20,000 clones; roughly nine tenths were seen once. Material: peripheral blood. The chain couples TRBV2 to TRBJ1-1; maybe TRBD1 (6 bases). This sequence was found in a human donor in a cohort sampled during active COVID-19. The CDR3 bases are TGTGCCAGTGGGGCGGGGGGCCTATTGAACACTGAAGCTTTCTTT. It specifies CASGAGGLLNTEAFF. Filled out from reference TRBV2 and TRBJ1-1, the complete variable domain reads EPEVTQTPSHQVTQMGQEVILRCVPISNHLYFYWYRQILGQKVEFLVSFYNNEISEKSEIFDDQFSVERPDGSNFTLKIRSTKLEDSAMYFCASGAGGLLNTEAFFGQGTRLTVV.